This TCR beta chain was sequenced in a study of T cell responses to AZD1222 COVID-19 vaccine. General observations from the study: Seropositivity was recorded at baseline in only a handful of AZD1222 recipients.

Of note for this clone: Its antigen is unidentified.

Trimming cost V 3 bases and J 5 bases, with 8 bases left between them. The CDR3 runs to 14 residues. Per the germline V gene, CDR1 is LGHDT and CDR2 is YNNKEL (reference sequence). Only in-frame clones appear in the TCRdb table, and some are missing; sequencing was by immunoSEQ multiplex PCR. The sample has fewer than 130,000 clones, approximately 90% seen once. This chain connects TRBV3-1 (or the pseudogene TRBV3-2) to TRBJ1-6; D might be TRBD1 (5 bases). The origin of this receptor is an adult in good health. The sequences come from peripheral blood, collected on day 0 of AZD1222 vaccination. The CDR3 bases are TGTGCCAGCAGCCAGAAGACAGATAATTCACCCCTCCACTTT. Translation: CASSQKTDNSPLHF.